The entry below gives a single TCR beta chain sequence along with its context. Antigen: not known. Use of 60 Vbeta and 13 Jbeta primers characterized the PCR. The data were produced by immunoSEQ multiplex PCR, yet TCRdb's version contains in-frame clones alone and is incomplete. The sample lists approximately 130,000 clones, 60% to 85% occurring once. The data stem from a study of cytomegalovirus exposure and HLA in healthy donors. Study results and limitations: Common viral pathogens seemed to be connected with several of the most significant clusters, according to a later analysis.

The CDR3 spans 15 residues. V was cut by 6 bases and J by 6 bases, with 17 bases left in between. Germline V gene lookup returns CDR1 MNHNS and CDR2 SASEGT. This receptor was taken from a woman in her 40s in good health and CMV-seronegative. The sequenced material came from PBMCs. The chain has TRBV6-1 and TRBJ1-4, with D possibly matching TRBD1 (6 bases). The CDR3 protein is CASRDGGARDEKLFF. For the CDR3, the DNA is TGTGCCAGCAGGGACGGGGGGGCGAGGGATGAAAAACTGTTTTTT.